These T cell receptor beta chains were read from a single sample in a study of control samples from healthy donors and cancer patients. Clones were read by immunoSEQ multiplex PCR, and TCRdb kept only the in-frame ones, dropping some. The sample records 95,000 to 150,000 clones, over 75% being singletons. The sequencing input was blood. These receptors all stem from a man aged 40-49 years in good health. CDR3s include the opening cysteine and the closing phenylalanine or tryptophan. A D gene is named only where the DNA matches it firmly. Clone size appears in some rows only: once, few, many, or a class for an expanded clone.

>many|13|TRBJ1-5|TRBV27|.
CASSLAGYQPQHF
TGTGCCAGCAGTTTGGCAGGGTATCAGCCCCAGCATTTT
>many|11|TRBJ2-1|TRBV6-6|.
CASNNRNEQFF
TGTGCCAGCAACAATAGGAATGAGCAGTTCTTC
>many|13|TRBJ2-7|TRBV5-8|.
CASSSPGRREQYF
TGTGCCAGCAGCTCCCCCGGGCGCAGGGAGCAGTACTTC
>many|15|TRBJ2-7|TRBV11-2|TRBD1
CASSWTGQGIYEQYF
TGTGCCAGCAGCTGGACCGGACAGGGTATCTACGAGCAGTACTTC
>.|15|TRBJ2-7|TRBV4-3|TRBD2
CASSRTIGGAYEQYF
TGCGCCAGCAGCCGTACGATCGGGGGGGCCTACGAGCAGTACTTC
>once|15|TRBJ2-1|TRBV7-6|.
CASSLTIPSYNEQFF
TGTGCCAGCAGCTTAACGATCCCGTCGTACAATGAGCAGTTCTTC
>once|16|TRBJ1-2|TRBV5-5|.
CASSLGSTGFDYGYTF
TGTGCCAGCAGCTTGGGCAGCACAGGGTTCGACTATGGCTACACCTTC
>.|16|TRBJ1-2|TRBV2|.
CASSETLVNPRGGYTF
TGTGCCAGCAGTGAGACCCTTGTGAACCCGAGAGGAGGCTACACCTTC
>.|17|TRBJ2-5|TRBV7-9|TRBD1
CASSWGPGQFLRETQYF
TGTGCCAGCAGCTGGGGGCCGGGACAGTTCTTAAGGGAGACCCAGTACTTC
>.|13|TRBJ2-2|TRBV7-3|.
CASSHRVTGELFF
TGTGCCAGCAGTCACAGGGTTACCGGGGAACTGTTTTTT
>.|16|TRBJ2-7|TRBV6-2/TRBV6-3|.
CASSYSNGGRLAEQYF
TGTGCCAGCAGTTACTCGAACGGGGGGCGATTAGCCGAGCAGTACTTC
>.|18|TRBJ1-5|TRBV7-6|.
CASSLLPRDTLSNQPQHF
TGTGCCAGCAGCTTACTGCCCCGGGACACCTTAAGCAATCAGCCCCAGCATTTT
>.|12|TRBJ1-2|TRBV29-1|TRBD1
CSVGDSSYGYTF
TGCAGCGTTGGGGACAGCTCCTATGGCTACACCTTC
>.|14|TRBJ2-1|TRBV29-1|TRBD1
CSADRRRSYNEQFF
TGCAGCGCGGACAGGCGAAGGTCCTACAATGAGCAGTTCTTC
>.|16|TRBJ1-5|TRBV4-3|TRBD1
CASSQDYRGSNQPQHF
TGCGCCAGCAGCCAAGATTACAGGGGTAGCAATCAGCCCCAGCATTTT
>.|14|TRBJ1-6|TRBV12-5|TRBD1
CASGWGTGTAPLHF
TGTGCTAGTGGTTGGGGGACAGGGACTGCACCCCTCCACTTT
>.|12|TRBJ1-1|TRBV30|.
CAWRDSNTEAFF
TGTGCCTGGAGAGACTCGAACACTGAAGCTTTCTTT
>.|14|TRBJ2-5|TRBV10-3|.
CASDSGLKGETQYF
TGTGCCAGCGACTCTGGCCTAAAGGGGGAGACCCAGTACTTC
>.|13|TRBJ1-1|TRBV4-3|.
CASSQDLVTEAFF
TGCGCCAGCAGCCAAGATCTCGTCACTGAAGCTTTCTTT
>.|15|TRBJ2-2|TRBV15|TRBD1
CATSRDRGLAGELFF
TGTGCCACCAGCAGGGACAGGGGGCTTGCCGGGGAGCTGTTTTTT
>once|16|TRBJ1-1|TRBV7-2|.
CASSLTLSTGNTEAFF
TGTGCCAGCAGCTTAACGCTCTCTACTGGGAACACTGAAGCTTTCTTT
>.|12|TRBJ1-2|TRBV19|.
CASSMRREGYTF
TGTGCCAGTAGTATGAGGAGGGAGGGCTACACCTTC
>.|15|TRBJ1-1|TRBV29-1|.
CSVKPRAGAGTEAFF
TGCAGCGTTAAACCCCGGGCAGGGGCAGGGACTGAAGCTTTCTTT
>.|16|TRBJ2-3|TRBV11-2|.
CASSLGTVLRTDTQYF
TGTGCCAGCAGCTTGGGGACGGTCCTCCGCACAGATACGCAGTATTTT
>.|15|TRBJ1-2|TRBV5-4|.
CASSHRDGANYGYTF
TGTGCCAGCAGCCACCGGGACGGAGCTAACTATGGCTACACCTTC
>once|15|TRBJ1-1|TRBV5-1|.
CASSLFGGENTEAFF
TGCGCCAGCAGCTTGTTTGGTGGGGAGAACACTGAAGCTTTCTTT
>.|14|TRBJ1-4|TRBV7-9|.
CASSLVPAEEKLFF
TGTGCCAGCAGCTTAGTTCCGGCCGAAGAAAAACTGTTTTTT
>.|15|TRBJ2-1|TRBV7-2|.
CASSRTRTFYNEQFF
TGTGCCAGCAGCCGCACCCGGACATTCTACAATGAGCAGTTCTTC
>.|13|TRBJ2-7|TRBV29-1|.
CSVVQSVSYEQYF
TGCAGCGTTGTCCAGTCAGTCTCCTACGAGCAGTACTTC
>once|13|TRBJ1-1|TRBV7-7|.
CASSLELTTEAFF
TGTGCCAGCAGCCTAGAATTGACCACTGAAGCTTTCTTT
>once|15|TRBJ2-7|TRBV30|TRBD1
CADLFQDRAVGEQYF
TGTGCCGACTTATTCCAGGACAGGGCTGTTGGCGAGCAGTACTTC
>.|14|TRBJ1-1|TRBV16|TRBD1
CASSHRTGKTEAFF
TGTGCCAGCAGCCACCGGACAGGGAAGACTGAAGCTTTCTTT
>.|15|TRBJ1-2|TRBV10-3|.
CAISESTTGTYGYTF
TGTGCCATCAGTGAGTCTACCACGGGGACCTATGGCTACACCTTC
>.|15|TRBJ2-7|TRBV7-2|TRBD1
CASSLTPGQGSGQYF
TGTGCCAGCAGCTTAACTCCGGGACAGGGTTCGGGGCAGTACTTC
>.|14|TRBJ2-4|TRBV4-1|.
CASSRGGGEDIQYF
TGCGCCAGCAGCCGCGGGGGCGGTGAGGACATTCAGTACTTC
>.|14|TRBJ1-1|TRBV3-1/TRBV3-2|.
CASSHGSKYTEAFF
TGTGCCAGCAGCCACGGATCGAAGTACACTGAAGCTTTCTTT
>.|12|TRBJ2-3|TRBV12-3/TRBV12-4|.
CASSYLPRERYF
TGTGCCAGCAGTTATCTCCCGAGGGAGCGGTATTTT
>.|13|TRBJ2-2|TRBV6-1|.
CASPVAGTGELFF
TGTGCCAGCCCGGTCGCGGGGACCGGGGAGCTGTTTTTT
>once|14|TRBJ1-2|TRBV5-1|.
CASSLVGGWYGYTF
TGCGCCAGCAGCTTGGTAGGGGGATGGTATGGCTACACCTTC
>.|21|TRBJ1-1|TRBV4-1|.
CASSQEIGRGGAYWWNTEAFF
TGCGCCAGCAGCCAAGAAATTGGTCGGGGGGGGGCCTACTGGTGGAACACTGAAGCTTTCTTT
>.|14|TRBJ2-7|TRBV7-2|TRBD1
CASGPGQGAYEQYF
TGTGCCAGCGGACCGGGACAGGGGGCCTACGAGCAGTACTTC
>.|12|TRBJ2-7|TRBV12-3/TRBV12-4|TRBD2
CASSFSGGEQYF
TGTGCCAGCAGTTTCTCGGGGGGCGAGCAGTACTTC
>.|15|TRBJ2-1|TRBV2|TRBD2
CASSGGRGGRNEQFF
TGTGCCAGCAGTGGTGGGCGGGGGGGCCGCAATGAGCAGTTCTTC
>.|15|TRBJ1-3|TRBV5-6|.
CASSSPWGNGNTIYF
TGTGCCAGCAGCTCTCCTTGGGGGAATGGAAACACCATATATTTT
>.|11|TRBJ2-6|TRBV7-2|.
CASSLGIVLTF
TGTGCCAGCAGCTTAGGGATCGTCCTGACTTTC
>.|12|TRBJ1-6|TRBV14|.
CASSQVGSTLHF
TGTGCCAGCAGCCAAGTAGGAAGCACCCTCCACTTT
>.|11|TRBJ1-2|TRBV2|.
CARLGDYGYTF
TGTGCCAGGCTAGGGGACTATGGCTACACCTTC
>.|13|TRBJ2-1|TRBV3-1/TRBV3-2|.
CASSQEAGNEQFF
TGTGCCAGCAGCCAAGAGGCAGGGAATGAGCAGTTCTTC
>.|15|TRBJ2-2|TRBV6-2/TRBV6-3|.
CASSYTGTGTGELFF
TGTGCCAGCAGTTACACCGGAACAGGAACCGGGGAGCTGTTTTTT
>.|13|TRBJ2-7|TRBV6-4|.
CALGPRGGYEQYF
TGTGCCCTCGGCCCCAGGGGTGGATACGAGCAGTACTTC
>.|15|TRBJ2-7|TRBV27|TRBD1
CASSTPGQGTYEQYF
TGTGCCAGCAGTACCCCCGGACAGGGAACCTACGAGCAGTACTTC
>.|16|TRBJ2-3|TRBV19|.
CASSIVSRGVGDTQYF
TGTGCCAGTAGTATAGTTAGCAGGGGGGTTGGAGATACGCAGTATTTT
>.|13|TRBJ1-1|TRBV6-5|.
CASSIPGGAEAFF
TGTGCCAGCAGTATCCCCGGGGGAGCTGAAGCTTTCTTT
>.|14|TRBJ2-5|TRBV18|.
CASSPGRTQETQYF
TGTGCCAGCTCACCAGGGAGAACTCAAGAGACCCAGTACTTC
>.|16|TRBJ1-3|TRBV7-2|.
CASSLSNSGSGNTIYF
TGTGCCAGCAGCTTATCAAACTCAGGGTCCGGAAACACCATATATTTT